This T cell receptor (beta chain) was sequenced during a study of OX40 agonist ivuxolimab in advanced cancers. Across the study: Patients undergoing dose escalation presented with hepatocellular carcinoma, melanoma, renal cell or head and neck cancer.

In regard to this clone: Its specificity is unknown.

This table comes from immunoSEQ multiplex PCR, and its TCRdb copy is limited to in-frame clones, with some not included. The data hold 70,000 to 80,000 clones, with around nine tenths observed a single time. Germline V gene data show CDR1 as SGHNT and CDR2 as YYREEE (reference sequence). The CDR3 sequence is 15 residues long. The V gene end was trimmed by 5 bases and the J gene end by 4 bases; junction bases not matched to a gene: 3. Whole-study results and caveats: Within 6 weeks, CD4+ and CD8+ blood T cells expanded clonally at 0.1 to 3.0 mg/kg.

This receptor was obtained from an adult with an advanced solid tumor such as melanoma, head and neck, liver or kidney cancer. The chain links TRBV5-4 to TRBJ2-2; 12 bases align to TRBD2. Sequenced material: CD4+ or CD8+ T cells sorted from blood, taken in a trial of the OX40 agonist ivuxolimab. This CDR3 is CASRPGLAGTGELFF. The CDR3 DNA is TGTGCCAGCAGACCGGGACTAGCGGGCACCGGGGAGCTGTTTTTT.